This T cell receptor beta chain was obtained from a study of PD-L1 blockade in urothelial cancer. The CDR3 covers 16 residues. Germline V gives CDR1 SGDLS, CDR2 YYNGEE. J was trimmed by 8 bases and V by 4 bases; bases with no gene match: 15. In each PCR, synthetic TCR analog templates were spiked in. The protocol was immunoSEQ multiplex PCR, while the TCRdb copy is restricted to in-frame clones and leaves out a portion. The top ten hold approximately 10% of the sample, which has 72,000 or so clones, more than 70% seen once. Specified time point: peripheral blood 6 weeks after treatment start. The input for sequencing was PBMCs, taken around atezolizumab (anti-PD-L1) treatment. The rearrangement links TRBV9 to TRBJ1-2; 9 bases agree with TRBD1. This clonotype was sampled from a man in his 60s with urothelial cancer. Here the CDR3 DNA reads TGTGCCAGCAGCCCAGCAAGGGACAGGGTTTTAAAGGGCTACACCTTC. It is translated as CASSPARDRVLKGYTF. The full variable domain, its missing parts supplied by reference TRBV9 and TRBJ1-2, is DSGVTQTPKHLITATGQRVTLRCSPRSGDLSVYWYQQSLDQGLQFLIQYYNGEERAKGNILERFSAQQFPDLHSELNLSSLELGDSALYFCASSPARDRVLKGYTFGSGTRLTVV.